The entry below gives a single TCR beta chain sequence along with its context. The antigen remains unidentified. Genes and germline are mouse. Time point described: mouse harvest day 7 after allogeneic transplant. Each mouse received 10^7 T-cell-depleted marrow cells plus 10^6 splenic CD5+ T cells by tail vein. This sample was taken from a study of tissue T cells after allogeneic stem cell transplantation. The study's findings and limits: TCR repertoires tracked anatomic similarity, regardless of disease or transplant status. The study did not identify alloreactive or antigen-specific tissue TCRs, and some clones might be persisting host cells.

CDR3 sequences, V/J genes, frequencies and template counts came from survey-depth TCRbeta sequencing. Measured with immunoSEQ multiplex PCR; TCRdb has only the in-frame clones, and not every one. Here the sample spans roughly 4,200 clones, roughly 51% being singletons. This TCR was recovered from a female BALB/c mouse given C57BL/6 T cells with graft-versus-host disease after an allogeneic hematopoietic cell transplant. Sequencing input: lymph node tissue.

The CDR3 region is CASSLALTRGPNERLFF. CDR3 DNA, as far as it was read: TGTGCCAGCAGTTTAGCGCTAACCAGGGGGCCCAACGAAAGATTATTT. The chain has TRBV15 and TRBJ1-4; 8 nucleotides match TRBD1. The read stops 1 residue short of the end of the CDR3; the missing end is completed from the germline J gene. The V gene's germline CDR1 is SGHND and CDR2 FRSKSL. CDR3 length: 17 residues. Losses at the gene ends were 0 bases for V and 3 bases for J; bases not matched to a gene: 6.